What follows describes a single T cell receptor beta chain. What it binds is unknown. Relative to the germline gene, one junction end is altered; a read error may explain this. CDR3 size: 18 residues. Germline CDR1 and CDR2: SGHAT and FQNNGV. The data stem from a study of cytotoxic CD8 clonotypes in ibrutinib-treated CLL. Here immunoSEQ multiplex PCR was the method, and the copy in TCRdb shows in-frame clones only, minus some. The sample consists of some 130,000 clones, over 75% of them appearing once. Findings of the study overall: Contraction or stability on treatment characterized the public clonotypes, which were uncommon.

Source: PBMCs, taken after 24 months of ibrutinib treatment. This TCR came from a human donor with chronic lymphocytic leukemia. The chain employs TRBV11-2 and TRBJ2-3; 14 bases match TRBD2. CDR3 residues: CASSLGRLAGGETDTQYF. CDR3 sequence (DNA): TGTGCCAGCAGTTTAGGGAGACTAGCGGGAGGGGAGACAGATACGCAGTATTTT.